This TCR beta chain was documented in a study of blood T cell repertoires in COVID-19. Clones were sequenced by immunoSEQ multiplex PCR, and TCRdb holds only the in-frame ones, with some missing. The profile shows about 180,000 clones, approximately 86% of them singletons. V was pared by 6 bases and J by 2 bases, with 17 bases between. This CDR3 spans 15 amino acids. The germline V gene has CDR1 GTSNPN and CDR2 SVGIG (reference sequence). The source is a woman in her twenties or thirties with active or convalescent COVID-19. Sequences were obtained from peripheral blood. The rearrangement links TRBV30 to TRBJ1-5; TRBD1 might be the D (5 bases). The CDR3 is CACSREVDRNQPQHF. Here the CDR3 DNA reads TGTGCCTGTAGCAGGGAGGTAGATCGCAATCAGCCCCAGCATTTT. Filled out from reference TRBV30 and TRBJ1-5, the complete variable domain reads SQTIHQWPATLVQPVGSPLSLECTVEGTSNPNLYWYRQAAGRGLQLLFYSVGIGQISSEVPQNLSASRPQDRQFILSSKKLLLSDSGFYLCACSREVDRNQPQHFGDGTRLSIL.